This T cell receptor beta chain was found in a study of blood T cell repertoires in COVID-19. The overall study: Acute and convalescent COVID-19 specimens originated in the United States, Italy and Spain. The cDNA or gDNA used as material had been derived from T cells, B-cell-depleted T cells, or PBMCs.

As handled by the study authors: By means of reference gene primer amplification, nucleated cell counts were estimated. Assay: immunoSEQ multiplex PCR; the TCRdb copy retains only in-frame clones and omits some. Clonal size and the V and J genes are those of that table, whereas D and trimming came from the DNA. Among about 300,000 clones listed, about 91% were seen once. V lost 0 bases and J lost 6; bases outside the gene matches: 14. The CDR3 extends over 18 amino acids. Germline V gene data show CDR1 as LGHNA and CDR2 as YSLEER. This TCR derives from a woman aged 30 to 39 who had recovered from COVID-19. V usage is TRBV4-3 and J usage is TRBJ2-3, with TRBD2 identical over 8 bases. The material sequenced was peripheral blood. In DNA form, the CDR3 reads TGCGCCAGCAGCCAAGATCCCGGCGCCAGCGGGGGTGCGGATACGCAGTATTTT. Amino acid sequence: CASSQDPGASGGADTQYF.